This T cell receptor (beta chain) was recorded in a study of beta chain features in type 1 diabetes. Study-wide context: In all, 85 million to 130 million sorted cells from all samples were analyzed. Findings and caveats of the study: TCRB repertoires of naive, central memory and Treg cells appeared more similar among patients than among healthy donors. Type 1 diabetes patients had TCRB CDR3s that were shorter (moderately but significantly so) in all four CD4+ subsets.

Turning to this clone: Its matching antigen is unknown.

There are 16 residues in the CDR3. Germline lookup yields CDR1 SGHVS and CDR2 FQNEAQ. Trimming took 4 bases from V and 5 from J, leaving 20 bases between them. The whole isolated RNA underwent reverse transcription, so sequencing captured expressed TCRB transcripts. There were about 3.57 million reads on average in the naive, central memory and regulatory T cell samples. Sequencing used immunoSEQ multiplex PCR; TCRdb keeps in-frame clones, though not all of them. The sample has 600,000 to 700,000 clones; 9.5% to 15% are singletons. The sequenced sample consisted of naive CD4+ T cells from blood. The sequence derives from a man aged 30 to 45 with type 1 diabetes. This rearrangement joins TRBV7-8 to TRBJ2-5, with a weak D call TRBD2 (5 bases). CDR3: CASSSDQLAPTETQYF. The CDR3 bases are TGTGCCAGCAGCTCAGACCAGCTAGCACCCACTGAGACCCAGTACTTC.